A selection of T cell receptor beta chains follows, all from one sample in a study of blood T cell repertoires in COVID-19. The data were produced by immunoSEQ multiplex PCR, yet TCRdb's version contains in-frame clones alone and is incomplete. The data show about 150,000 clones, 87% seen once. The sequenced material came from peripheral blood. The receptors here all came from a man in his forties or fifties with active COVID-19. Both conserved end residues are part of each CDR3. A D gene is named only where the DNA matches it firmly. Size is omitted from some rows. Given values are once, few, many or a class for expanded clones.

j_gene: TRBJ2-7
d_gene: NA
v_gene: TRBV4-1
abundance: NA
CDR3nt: TGCGCCAGCAGCCTATACTCACAGGGTCCCTACGAGCAGTACTTC
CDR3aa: CASSLYSQGPYEQYF

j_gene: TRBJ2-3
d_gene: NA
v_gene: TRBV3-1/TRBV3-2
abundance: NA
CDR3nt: TGTGCCAGCAGCCAAATTAGCGCGGATACGCAGTATTTT
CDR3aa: CASSQISADTQYF

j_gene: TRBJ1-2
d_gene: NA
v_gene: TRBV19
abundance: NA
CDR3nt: TGTGCCAGTAGTGGTGTCCCAGATTATGGCTACACCTTC
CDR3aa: CASSGVPDYGYTF

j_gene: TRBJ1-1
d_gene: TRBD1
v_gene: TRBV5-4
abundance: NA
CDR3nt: TGTGCCAGCCAGTACAGGGGGGAAACTGAAGCTTTCTTT
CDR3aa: CASQYRGETEAFF

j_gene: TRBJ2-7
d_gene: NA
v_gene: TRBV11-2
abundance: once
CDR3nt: TGTGCCAGCAGCCGACTCGTCTACGAGCAGTACTTC
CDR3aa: CASSRLVYEQYF

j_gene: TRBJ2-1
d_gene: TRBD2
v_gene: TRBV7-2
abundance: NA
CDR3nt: TGTGCCAGCACCCTTAGCGGGGGGGCCCCCCAGGAGCAGTTCTTC
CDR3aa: CASTLSGGAPQEQFF

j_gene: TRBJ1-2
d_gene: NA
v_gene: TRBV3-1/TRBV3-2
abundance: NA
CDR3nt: TGTGCCAGCAGCCAATGGCAGGGGAACTATGGCTACACCTTC
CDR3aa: CASSQWQGNYGYTF

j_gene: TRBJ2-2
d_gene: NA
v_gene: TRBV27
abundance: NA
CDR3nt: TGTGCCAGCAGAATTGAGCAGGGGACCGGGGAGCTGTTTTTT
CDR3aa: CASRIEQGTGELFF

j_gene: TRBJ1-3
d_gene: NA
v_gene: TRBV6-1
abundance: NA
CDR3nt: TGTGCCAGCAGTGAATTGAGGGGGTCAGGAAACACCATATATTTT
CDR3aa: CASSELRGSGNTIYF

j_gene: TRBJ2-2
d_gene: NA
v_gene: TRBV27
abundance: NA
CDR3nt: TGTGCCAGCAGACTTAATCGACAGGTCGGGCACACCGGGGAGCTGTTTTTT
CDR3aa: CASRLNRQVGHTGELFF

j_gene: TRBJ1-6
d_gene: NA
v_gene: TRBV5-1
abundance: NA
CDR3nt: TGCGCCAGCAGCTTTGGGCAGGGGCGAGGATCACCCCTCCACTTT
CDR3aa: CASSFGQGRGSPLHF

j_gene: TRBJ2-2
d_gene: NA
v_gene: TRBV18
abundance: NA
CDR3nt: TGTGCCAGCTCACCGCGGACAGGAGCTGGTGGACTAACGACCGGGGAGCTGTTTTTT
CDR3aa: CASSPRTGAGGLTTGELFF

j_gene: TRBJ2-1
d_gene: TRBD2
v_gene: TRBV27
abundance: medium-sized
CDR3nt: TGTGCCAGCAGTCAATTAGCGGGGGGCGGGAATGAGCAGTTCTTC
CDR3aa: CASSQLAGGGNEQFF

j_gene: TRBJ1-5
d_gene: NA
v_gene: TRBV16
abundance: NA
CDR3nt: TGTGCCAGCAGCCAAACGGGGATCAATCAGCCCCAGCATTTT
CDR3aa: CASSQTGINQPQHF

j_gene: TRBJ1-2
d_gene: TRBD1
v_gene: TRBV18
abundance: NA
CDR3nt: TGTGCCAGCTCACCACTAGACAGGGATTATGGCTACACCTTC
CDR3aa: CASSPLDRDYGYTF

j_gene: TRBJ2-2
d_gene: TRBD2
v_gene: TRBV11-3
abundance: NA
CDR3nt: TGTGCCAGCAGCCCCTCGTTCGGGGGGGGCACCGGGGAGCTGTTTTTT
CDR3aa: CASSPSFGGGTGELFF

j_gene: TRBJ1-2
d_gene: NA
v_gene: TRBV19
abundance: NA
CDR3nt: TGTGCCACTAAAGGACTAGTTCGGACCTCCTATGGCTACACCTTC
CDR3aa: CATKGLVRTSYGYTF

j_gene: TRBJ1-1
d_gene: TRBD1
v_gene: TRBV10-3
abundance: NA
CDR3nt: TGTGCCATCAGTAATTCCAGGGGGCGGAGCACTGAAGCTTTCTTT
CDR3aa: CAISNSRGRSTEAFF